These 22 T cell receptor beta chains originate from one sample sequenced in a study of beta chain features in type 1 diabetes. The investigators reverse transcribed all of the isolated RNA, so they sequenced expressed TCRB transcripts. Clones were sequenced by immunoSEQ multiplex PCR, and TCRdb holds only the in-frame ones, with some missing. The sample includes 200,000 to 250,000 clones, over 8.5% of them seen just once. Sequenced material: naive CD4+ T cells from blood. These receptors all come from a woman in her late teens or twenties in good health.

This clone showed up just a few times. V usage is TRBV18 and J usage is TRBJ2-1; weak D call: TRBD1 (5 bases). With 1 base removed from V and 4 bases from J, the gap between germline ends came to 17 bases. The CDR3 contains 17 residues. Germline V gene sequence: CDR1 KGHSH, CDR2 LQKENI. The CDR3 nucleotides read TGTGCCAGCTCACCACTGCCCCGGACAATAGAGTACAATGAGCAGTTCTTC. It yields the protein CASSPLPRTIEYNEQFF.

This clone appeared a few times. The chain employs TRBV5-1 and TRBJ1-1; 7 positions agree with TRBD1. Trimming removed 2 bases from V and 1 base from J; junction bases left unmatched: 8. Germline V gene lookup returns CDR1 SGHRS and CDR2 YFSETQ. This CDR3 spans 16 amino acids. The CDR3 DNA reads TGCGCCAGCAGCTTCCATCGACAGGGCTGGAACACTGAAGCTTTCTTT. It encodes CASSFHRQGWNTEAFF.

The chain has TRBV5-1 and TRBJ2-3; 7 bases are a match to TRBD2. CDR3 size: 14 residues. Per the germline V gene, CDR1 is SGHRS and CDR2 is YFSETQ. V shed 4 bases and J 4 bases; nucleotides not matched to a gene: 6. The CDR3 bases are TGCGCCAGCAGCCCGGAGACTAGCTCAGATACGCAGTATTTT. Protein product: CASSPETSSDTQYF.

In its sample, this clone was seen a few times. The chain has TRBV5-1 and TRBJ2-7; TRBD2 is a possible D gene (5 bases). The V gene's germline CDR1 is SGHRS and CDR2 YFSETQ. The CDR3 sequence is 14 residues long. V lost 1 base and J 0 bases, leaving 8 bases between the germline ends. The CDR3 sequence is CASSLPTSSYEQYF. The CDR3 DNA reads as TGCGCCAGCAGCTTGCCCACTAGCTCCTACGAGCAGTACTTC.

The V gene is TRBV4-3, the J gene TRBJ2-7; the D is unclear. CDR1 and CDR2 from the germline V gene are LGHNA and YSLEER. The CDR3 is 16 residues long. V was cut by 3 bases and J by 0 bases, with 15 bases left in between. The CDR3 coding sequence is TGCGCCAGCAGCCAGACGCCGGATTGGAGCTCCTACGAGCAGTACTTC. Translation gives CASSQTPDWSSYEQYF.

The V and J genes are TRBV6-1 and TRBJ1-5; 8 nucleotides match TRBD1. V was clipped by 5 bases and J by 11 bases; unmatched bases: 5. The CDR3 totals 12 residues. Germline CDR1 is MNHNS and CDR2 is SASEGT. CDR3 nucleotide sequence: TGTGCCAGCAGTTTTCTGACAGGGGCCCAGCATTTT. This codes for CASSFLTGAQHF.

CDR3 sequence reads: CASSLNSDRGEQYF. DNA of the CDR3: TGCGCCAGCAGCTTAAATTCGGACAGGGGCGAGCAGTACTTC. The chain couples TRBV5-1 to TRBJ2-7; 9 positions match TRBD1. Per germline, CDR1 SGHRS and CDR2 YFSETQ. This CDR3 has 14 amino acids. V lost 2 bases, J lost 6 bases, and 6 bases stayed unmatched.

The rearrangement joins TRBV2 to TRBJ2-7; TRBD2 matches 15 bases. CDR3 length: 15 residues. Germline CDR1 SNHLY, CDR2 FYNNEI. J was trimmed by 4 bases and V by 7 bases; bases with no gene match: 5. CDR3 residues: CASTRTSGRGYEQYF. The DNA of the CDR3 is TGTGCCAGCACGAGGACTAGCGGGAGGGGTTACGAGCAGTACTTC.

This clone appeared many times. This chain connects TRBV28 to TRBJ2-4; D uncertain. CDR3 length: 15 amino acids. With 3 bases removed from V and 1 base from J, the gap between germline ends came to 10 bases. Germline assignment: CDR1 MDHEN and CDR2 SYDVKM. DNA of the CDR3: TGTGCCAGCAGTTTTATGGTCGGGGCCAAAAACATTCAGTACTTC. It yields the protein CASSFMVGAKNIQYF.

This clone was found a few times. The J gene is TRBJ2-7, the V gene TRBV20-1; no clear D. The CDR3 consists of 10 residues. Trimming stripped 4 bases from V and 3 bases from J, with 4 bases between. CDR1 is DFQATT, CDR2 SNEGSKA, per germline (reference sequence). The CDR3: CSANSYEQYF. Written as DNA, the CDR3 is TGCAGTGCTAACAGCTACGAGCAGTACTTC.

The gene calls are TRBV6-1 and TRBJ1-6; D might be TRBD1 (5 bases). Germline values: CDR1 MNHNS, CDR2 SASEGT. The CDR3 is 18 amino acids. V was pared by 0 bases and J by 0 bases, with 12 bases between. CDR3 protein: CASSEAAGVGSYNSPLHF. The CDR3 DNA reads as TGTGCCAGCAGTGAAGCGGCGGGGGTCGGCTCCTATAATTCACCCCTCCACTTT.

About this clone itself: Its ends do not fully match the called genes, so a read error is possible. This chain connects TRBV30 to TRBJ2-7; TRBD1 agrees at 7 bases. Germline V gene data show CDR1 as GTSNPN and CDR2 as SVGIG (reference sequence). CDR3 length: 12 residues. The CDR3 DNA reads TGTGCCTGGTCGGGACAGTCCTACGTGCAGTACTTC. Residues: CAWSGQSYVQYF.

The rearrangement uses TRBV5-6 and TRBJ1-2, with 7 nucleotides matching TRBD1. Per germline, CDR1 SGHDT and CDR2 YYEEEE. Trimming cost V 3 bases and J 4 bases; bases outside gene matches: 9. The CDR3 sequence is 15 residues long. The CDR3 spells CASSSWDSQPYGYTF. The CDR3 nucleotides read TGTGCCAGCAGCTCGTGGGACAGTCAACCCTATGGCTACACCTTC.

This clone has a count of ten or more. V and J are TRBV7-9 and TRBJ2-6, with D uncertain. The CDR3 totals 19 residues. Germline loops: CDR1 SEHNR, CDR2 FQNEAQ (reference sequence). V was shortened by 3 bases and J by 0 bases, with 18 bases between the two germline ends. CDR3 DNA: TGTGCCAGCAGCTTCAGTTGGGCACCGCATCACTCTGGGGCCAACGTCCTGACTTTC. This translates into CASSFSWAPHHSGANVLTF.

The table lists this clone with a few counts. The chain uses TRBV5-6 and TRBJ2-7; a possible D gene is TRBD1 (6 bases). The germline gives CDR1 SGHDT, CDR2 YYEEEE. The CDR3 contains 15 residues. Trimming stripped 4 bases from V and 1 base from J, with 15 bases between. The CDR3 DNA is TGTGCCAGCAGCCAGGGGATGGGTATATCCTACGAGCAGTACTTC. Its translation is CASSQGMGISYEQYF.

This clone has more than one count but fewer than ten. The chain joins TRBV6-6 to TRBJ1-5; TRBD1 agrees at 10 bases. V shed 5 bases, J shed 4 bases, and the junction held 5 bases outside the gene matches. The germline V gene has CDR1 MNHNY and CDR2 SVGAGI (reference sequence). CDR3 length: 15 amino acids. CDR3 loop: CASSARTGGNQPQHF. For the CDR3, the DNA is TGTGCCAGCAGTGCTAGGACAGGGGGTAATCAGCCCCAGCATTTT.

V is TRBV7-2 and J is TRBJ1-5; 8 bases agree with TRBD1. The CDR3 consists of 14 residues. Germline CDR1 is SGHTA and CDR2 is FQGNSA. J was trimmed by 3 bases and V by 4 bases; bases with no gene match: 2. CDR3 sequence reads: CASSSGGLNQPQHF. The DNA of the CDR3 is TGTGCCAGCAGCTCAGGGGGCCTCAATCAGCCCCAGCATTTT.

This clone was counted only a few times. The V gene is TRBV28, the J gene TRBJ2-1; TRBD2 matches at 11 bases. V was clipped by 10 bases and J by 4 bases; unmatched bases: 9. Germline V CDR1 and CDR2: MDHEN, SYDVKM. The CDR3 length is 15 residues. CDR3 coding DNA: TGTGCCATCCAACTAGCGGGAGTTCTTTACAATGAGCAGTTCTTC. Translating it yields CAIQLAGVLYNEQFF.

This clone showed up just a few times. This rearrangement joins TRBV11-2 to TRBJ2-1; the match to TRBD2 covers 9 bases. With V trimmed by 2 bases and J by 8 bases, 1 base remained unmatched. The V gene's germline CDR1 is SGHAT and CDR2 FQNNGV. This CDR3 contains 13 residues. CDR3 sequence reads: CASSLQREDEQFF. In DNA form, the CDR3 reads TGTGCCAGCAGCTTACAGCGGGAGGATGAGCAGTTCTTC.

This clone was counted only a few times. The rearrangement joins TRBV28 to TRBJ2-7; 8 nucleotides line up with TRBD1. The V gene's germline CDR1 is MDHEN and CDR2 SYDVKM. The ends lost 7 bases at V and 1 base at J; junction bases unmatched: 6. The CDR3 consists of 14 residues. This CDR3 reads CASTRTGLSYEQYF. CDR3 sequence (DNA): TGTGCCAGCACCCGGACAGGGCTATCCTACGAGCAGTACTTC.

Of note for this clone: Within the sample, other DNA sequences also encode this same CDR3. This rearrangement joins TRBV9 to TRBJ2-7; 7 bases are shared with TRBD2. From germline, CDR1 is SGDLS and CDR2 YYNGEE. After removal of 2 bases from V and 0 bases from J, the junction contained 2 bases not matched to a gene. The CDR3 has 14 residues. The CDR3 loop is CASSVAGASYEQYF. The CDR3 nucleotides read TGTGCCAGCAGCGTCGCGGGAGCCTCCTACGAGCAGTACTTC.

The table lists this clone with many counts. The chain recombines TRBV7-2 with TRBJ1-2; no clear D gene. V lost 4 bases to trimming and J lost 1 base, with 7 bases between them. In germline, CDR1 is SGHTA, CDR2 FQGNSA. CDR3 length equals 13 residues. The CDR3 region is CASSSAVNYGYTF. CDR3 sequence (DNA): TGTGCCAGCAGCTCTGCAGTTAACTATGGCTACACCTTC.